The 28 T cell receptor beta chains below come from one sample, sequenced in a study of OX40 agonist ivuxolimab in advanced cancers. Sequenced by immunoSEQ multiplex PCR; TCRdb stores in-frame clones only, minus some. Here the sample spans roughly 62,000 clones, 84% being singletons. Sequences were derived from CD4+ or CD8+ T cells sorted from blood, sampled in a trial of the OX40 agonist ivuxolimab. The receptor source for this set is an adult with an advanced solid tumor such as melanoma, head and neck, liver or kidney cancer.

The chain has TRBV19 and TRBJ1-2; 9 nucleotides agree with TRBD1. CDR3 length: 14 residues. Germline trimming cut 5 bases from V and 4 bases from J; bases unmatched to any gene: 5. CDR1 and CDR2 from the germline V gene are LNHDA and SQIVND (reference sequence). CDR3 in DNA: TGTGCCAGTAGTCTGGGACAGGGAGGCTATGGCTACACCTTC. Protein sequence: CASSLGQGGYGYTF.

This chain joins TRBV4-1 and TRBJ1-2, with D tentatively TRBD1 (5 bases). Germline assignment: CDR1 MGHRA and CDR2 YSYEKL. This CDR3 contains 16 residues. The ends were cut back, 4 bases at V and 1 base at J, with 16 bases in the middle. This CDR3 is CASSPEILQGNYGYTF. DNA for the CDR3: TGCGCCAGCAGCCCGGAGATTCTGCAGGGTAACTATGGCTACACCTTC.

V gene TRBV7-3 combines with J gene TRBJ1-4; 9 bases match TRBD1. The CDR3 has 16 amino acids. CDR1 is SGHTA and CDR2 is FQGTGA in the germline V gene. The ends lost 2 bases at V and 8 bases at J; junction bases unmatched: 9. CDR3 DNA: TGTGCCAGCAGCTTAGCCCTGGACAGGGGAGGAGAAAAACTGTTTTTT. Amino acids: CASSLALDRGGEKLFF.

V gene TRBV7-8 combines with J gene TRBJ2-7; a weak D match, TRBD2 (5 bases). The CDR3 runs to 11 residues. Germline V gene lookup returns CDR1 SGHVS and CDR2 FQNEAQ. Trimming stripped 11 bases from V and 3 bases from J, with 11 bases between. This CDR3 is CASTGNYEQYF. In nucleotides, the CDR3 is TGTGCCTCTACGGGGAACTACGAGCAGTACTTC.

The genes are TRBV10-3 and TRBJ2-1, with D perhaps being TRBD1 or TRBD2 (5 bases each). The CDR3 has 16 amino acids. Trimming took off 3 bases at V and 7 bases at J, with 19 bases between the two ends. Germline V CDR1 and CDR2: ENHRY, SYGVKD. CDR3 loop: CAISEKDIQEVNEQFF. The DNA for the CDR3 is TGTGCCATCAGTGAAAAGGACATCCAGGAGGTGAATGAGCAGTTCTTC.

Remarks on this clone: A much larger clone sits a single nucleotide away, making a read error possible. Since no conserved phenylalanine or tryptophan closes the CDR3, a read error is the likely cause. The V gene is TRBV28, the J gene TRBJ1-3; D is unresolved. With 6 bases removed from V and 2 bases from J, the gap between germline ends came to 8 bases. The CDR3 contains 13 residues. Germline values: CDR1 MDHEN, CDR2 SYDVKM. Here the CDR3 DNA reads TGTGCCAGCAGACGTCTAACTGGAAACACCATATATTCT. Protein product: CASRRLTGNTIYS.

The genes are TRBV28 and TRBJ1-2; 8 bases are shared with TRBD1. This CDR3 comprises 14 residues. V was pared by 7 bases and J by 8 bases, with 12 bases of the junction left unmatched. Germline assignment: CDR1 MDHEN and CDR2 SYDVKM. The DNA for the CDR3 is TGTGCCAGCACGCCAGGGGGCATGGCGTGGGGCTACACCTTC. This codes for CASTPGGMAWGYTF.

The genes are TRBV5-6 and TRBJ2-7; the D is unclear. Germline V gene data show CDR1 as SGHDT and CDR2 as YYEEEE. V was clipped by 1 base and J by 4 bases, with 9 bases between them. The length of the CDR3 is 13 residues. The CDR3 nucleotides are TGTGCCAGCAGCTTGAGTAGCAAGTACGAGCAGTACTTC. It specifies CASSLSSKYEQYF.

This chain links TRBV28 with TRBJ2-7; D unresolved. CDR1 is MDHEN and CDR2 is SYDVKM in the germline V gene. This CDR3 contains 12 residues. V was shortened by 3 bases and J by 0 bases, with 3 bases between the two germline ends. This CDR3 reads CASSFSSYEQYF. The CDR3 DNA reads as TGTGCCAGCAGTTTTAGCTCCTACGAGCAGTACTTC.

The chain recombines TRBV5-5 with TRBJ1-6, with TRBD1 matching over 10 bases. Germline lookup yields CDR1 SGHKS and CDR2 YYEKEE (reference sequence). Trimming at V came to 1 base and at J to 6 bases, leaving 4 bases not matched to a gene. The CDR3 contains 16 residues. The CDR3 nucleotides are TGTGCCAGCAGCTTGTCCCGGGACAGGGGTAATTCACCCCTCCACTTT. It encodes CASSLSRDRGNSPLHF.

This clone has just one count. The chain couples TRBV5-1 to TRBJ1-1, with D uncertain. V lost 0 bases and J 0 bases, leaving 3 bases between the germline ends. The CDR3 length is 13 residues. CDR1 and CDR2 (germline): SGHRS, YFSETQ. CDR3 coding DNA: TGCGCCAGCAGCTTGGTCCTGAACACTGAAGCTTTCTTT. Translation gives CASSLVLNTEAFF.

The V call is TRBV9, the J call TRBJ2-2; 7 bases are shared with TRBD2. The CDR3 sequence is 15 residues long. After removal of 0 bases from V and 7 bases from J, the junction contained 6 bases not matched to a gene. Germline values: CDR1 SGDLS, CDR2 YYNGEE. The CDR3 loop reads CASSVGEGGSGELFF. The DNA of the CDR3 is TGTGCCAGCAGCGTAGGGGAGGGCGGTAGCGGGGAGCTGTTTTTT.

This clone was counted a single time. The chain uses TRBV28 and TRBJ2-5, with a possible D match to TRBD1 (6 bases). V shed 7 bases and J shed 5 bases, with 14 bases lying between them. The CDR3 consists of 13 residues. Germline V gene lookup returns CDR1 MDHEN and CDR2 SYDVKM. In DNA form, the CDR3 reads TGTGCCAGCAAACGGGCAGGGGTTGAGACCCAGTACTTC. Translation: CASKRAGVETQYF.

The genes are TRBV5-1 and TRBJ2-1; no firm D call. CDR1 SGHRS and CDR2 YFSETQ come from the germline V gene. V lost 1 base and J lost 9, with 8 bases in between. CDR3 length equals 12 residues. CDR3 protein: CASSLLGSEQFF. CDR3 sequence (DNA): TGCGCCAGCAGCTTGCTGGGCAGTGAGCAGTTCTTC.

This chain connects TRBV7-9 to TRBJ1-5; TRBD1 matches 7 bases. CDR3 size: 16 residues. V shed 5 bases and J 2 bases; nucleotides not matched to a gene: 9. Germline CDR1 SEHNR, CDR2 FQNEAQ (reference sequence). The CDR3 sequence is CASSPGRDSRNQPQHF. The CDR3 coding sequence is TGTGCCAGCAGCCCCGGGAGGGACAGCCGCAATCAGCCCCAGCATTTT. Together with reference TRBV7-9 and TRBJ1-5, the CDR3 gives the full variable domain: DTGVSQNPRHKITKRGQNVTFRCDPISEHNRLYWYRQTLGQGPEFLTYFQNEAQLEKSRLLSDRFSAERPKGSFSTLEIQRTEQGDSAMYLCASSPGRDSRNQPQHFGDGTRLSIL.

V gene TRBV4-2 combines with J gene TRBJ1-2, with a weak D call TRBD1 (6 bases). The V end was cut by 1 base, the J end by 1 base, with 16 bases between. Germline V gene sequence: CDR1 LGHNA, CDR2 YNFKEQ. The CDR3 contains 17 residues. The CDR3 loop is CASSQGAGTPFNYGYTF. The CDR3 DNA reads TGTGCCAGCAGCCAAGGGGCCGGGACACCCTTTAACTATGGCTACACCTTC.

The genes are TRBV6-1 and TRBJ2-5; 9 bases fit TRBD2. V was clipped by 1 base and J by 0 bases; unmatched bases: 3. Per the germline V gene, CDR1 is MNHNS and CDR2 is SASEGT. This CDR3 is 16 amino acids long. The CDR3 coding sequence is TGTGCCAGCAGTGAAGGAGCGGGAGGTCACCAAGAGACCCAGTACTTC. It is translated as CASSEGAGGHQETQYF.

V gene TRBV18 combines with J gene TRBJ1-4, with D unresolved. The CDR3 is made up of 14 amino acids. Looked up from germline, CDR1 is KGHSH and CDR2 is LQKENI. The germline V and J ends were trimmed by 6 bases and 6 bases, with 14 bases remaining between them. The CDR3 region has the DNA TGTGCCAGCTCCAGTATAGGAGGCGATGAAAAACTGTTTTTT. Translated, it gives CASSSIGGDEKLFF.

Only a few counts were recorded for this clone. The J gene is TRBJ1-5, the V gene TRBV11-3; D call uncertain. V lost 2 bases, J lost 3 bases, and 14 bases lay in between. This CDR3 is 16 amino acids long. Germline CDR1 is SGHNT and CDR2 is YENEEA. The CDR3 loop reads CASSLTSRGVNQPQHF. The CDR3 DNA reads as TGTGCCAGCAGCTTAACGAGCCGTGGGGTCAATCAGCCCCAGCATTTT.

The chain couples TRBV28 to TRBJ1-1; D not resolved. The CDR3 is 12 amino acids. V was shortened by 3 bases and J by 5 bases, with 7 bases between the two germline ends. CDR1 is MDHEN, CDR2 SYDVKM, per germline. CDR3 amino acids: CASSLMWTEAFF. The CDR3 DNA follows: TGTGCCAGCAGTTTGATGTGGACTGAAGCTTTCTTT.

This clone was seen once. A read error may account for a junction end that differs from germline. The V gene is TRBV5-1, the J gene TRBJ1-1; maybe TRBD1 (5 bases). The CDR3 runs 16 residues. Germline-derived CDR1 and CDR2 are SGHRS and YFSETQ. CDR3 region: CASSPDNQLTNTEAFF. The CDR3 DNA reads TGCGCCAGCAGCCCGGACAATCAGCTAACTAACACGGAAGCTTTCTTT. The whole variable domain, remainder taken from reference TRBV5-1 and TRBJ1-1, is KAGVTQTPRYLIKTRGQQVTLSCSPISGHRSVSWYQQTPGQGLQFLFEYFSETQRNKGNFPGRFSGRQFSNSRSEMNVSTLELGDSALYLCASSPDNQLTNTEAFFGQGTRLTVV.

The V call is TRBV6-1, the J call TRBJ1-1; the D gene is possibly TRBD1 (5 bases). Trimming shortened V by 5 bases and J by 4 bases, and 14 bases separated the two germline ends. Germline assignment: CDR1 MNHNS and CDR2 SASEGT. CDR3 length: 14 amino acids. This CDR3 is CASSYWGVGTEAFF. In nucleotides, the CDR3 is TGTGCCAGCAGTTATTGGGGGGTTGGCACTGAAGCTTTCTTT.

This clone was observed a single time. V is TRBV11-2 and J is TRBJ2-7; the D is unclear. The germline CDR1 and CDR2 sequences are SGHAT and FQNNGV. The CDR3 covers 15 residues. The germline V and J ends were trimmed by 6 bases and 2 bases, with 17 bases remaining between them. CDR3 amino acids: CASRYSLGPAYEQYF. The CDR3 DNA reads as TGTGCCAGCAGATACTCCCTAGGTCCAGCCTACGAGCAGTACTTC.

The chain employs TRBV4-1 and TRBJ2-2, with 11 bases matching TRBD2. The CDR3 has 15 residues. The V segment lost 4 bases and the J segment 5 bases; nucleotides outside the gene matches: 3. CDR1 MGHRA and CDR2 YSYEKL come from the germline V gene. CDR3 region: CASSRGTSGTGELFF. As DNA, the CDR3 is TGCGCCAGCAGCCGGGGGACTAGCGGTACCGGGGAGCTGTTTTTT.

The V call is TRBV19, the J call TRBJ2-7, with TRBD2 matching over 16 bases. Germline V lookup: CDR1 LNHDA, CDR2 SQIVND (reference sequence). The CDR3 is 18 residues long. V gave up 4 bases and J gave up 3 bases; unmatched junction bases: 9. The CDR3 nucleotides are TGTGCCAGTAGTAAGTCGGGACTAGCGGGAGGGCCAGGCTACGAGCAGTACTTC. Its protein is CASSKSGLAGGPGYEQYF. Full variable domain (missing parts from reference TRBV19 and TRBJ2-7): DGGITQSPKYLFRKEGQNVTLSCEQNLNHDAMYWYRQDPGQGLRLIYYSQIVNDFQKGDIAEGYSVSREKKESFPLTVTSAQKNPTAFYLCASSKSGLAGGPGYEQYFGPGTRLTVT.

CDR3 DNA sequence: TGCGCCAGCAGCTTGGAGCTAGCCTCTTACAATGAGCAGTTCTTC. Encoded protein: CASSLELASYNEQFF. The genes are TRBV5-1 and TRBJ2-1, with a weak D call TRBD2 (5 bases). This CDR3 has 15 amino acids. The ends were cut back, 0 bases at V and 4 bases at J, with 11 bases in the middle. Germline V gene sequence: CDR1 SGHRS, CDR2 YFSETQ.

This clone showed up just once. The genes are TRBV30 and TRBJ2-7, with unresolved D. The CDR3 length is 13 residues. Germline V gene lookup returns CDR1 GTSNPN and CDR2 SVGIG (reference sequence). V was clipped by 3 bases and J by 1 base, with 10 bases between them. DNA for the CDR3: TGTGCCTGGAGCGTCGCCGGTTCCTACGAGCAGTACTTC. Residues: CAWSVAGSYEQYF.

The rearrangement uses TRBV5-5 and TRBJ2-7, with D possibly being TRBD1 (6 bases). This CDR3 spans 15 amino acids. V gave up 2 bases and J gave up 0 bases, with 12 bases separating them. CDR1 is SGHKS and CDR2 is YYEKEE in the germline V gene (reference sequence). CDR3: CASSLTGQTSYEQYF. The CDR3 bases are TGTGCCAGCAGCTTAACCGGACAGACCTCCTACGAGCAGTACTTC. Supplemented by reference TRBV5-5 and TRBJ2-7, the full variable domain reads DAGVTQSPTHLIKTRGQQVTLRCSPISGHKSVSWYQQVLGQGPQFIFQYYEKEERGRGNFPDRFSARQFPNYSSELNVNALLLGDSALYLCASSLTGQTSYEQYFGPGTRLTVT.